These T cell receptor beta chains were read from a single sample in a study of blood T cell repertoires in COVID-19. Data came from immunoSEQ multiplex PCR; TCRdb stores just in-frame clones and leaves some out. Of roughly 80,000 clones listed, about 87% are singletons. Input material: peripheral blood. The receptors derive from a human donor in a cohort sampled during active COVID-19. Each CDR3 is given with its conserved first and last residue. Each record gives: CDR3 length, clone size, V gene, D gene, J gene, CDR3 protein, CDR3 DNA. A D gene is named only where the DNA matches it firmly. Some rows have no size entry. The others give once, few or many, or a class for an expanded clone.

>19|few|TRBV4-2|NA|TRBJ1-5
CASSQVGNTGRVSTQPQHF
TGTGCCAGCAGCCAAGTTGGAAATACAGGGAGAGTAAGTACTCAGCCCCAGCATTTT
>16|NA|TRBV4-1|NA|TRBJ1-2
CASSQVFSDTNYGYTF
TGCGCCAGCAGCCAAGTTTTTTCCGACACTAACTATGGCTACACCTTC
>15|NA|TRBV3-1/TRBV3-2|TRBD1|TRBJ1-5
CASSRGQGNNQPQHF
TGTGCCAGCAGCCGCGGACAGGGAAACAATCAGCCCCAGCATTTT
>13|NA|TRBV18|NA|TRBJ2-1
CASSPSGHNEQFF
TGTGCCAGCTCACCCTCAGGCCACAATGAGCAGTTCTTC
>15|NA|TRBV5-1|NA|TRBJ2-5
CASSLGQGRRETQYF
TGCGCCAGCAGCTTGGGGCAGGGAAGAAGAGAGACCCAGTACTTC
>14|few|TRBV4-1|NA|TRBJ1-3
CASSQAQGGNTIYF
TGCGCCAGCAGCCAAGCACAGGGTGGAAACACCATATATTTT
>14|once|TRBV5-1|NA|TRBJ2-7
CASSSDGGPYEQYF
TGCGCCAGCAGCTCTGACGGGGGGCCCTACGAGCAGTACTTC
>15|NA|TRBV9|TRBD1|TRBJ1-2
CASSVSTTGNYGYTF
TGTGCCAGCAGCGTATCGACGACAGGGAACTATGGCTACACCTTC
>15|NA|TRBV5-1|TRBD1|TRBJ1-6
CASSLRGLDNSPLHF
TGCGCCAGCAGCTTGAGGGGGCTCGATAATTCACCCCTCCACTTT
>12|once|TRBV30|NA|TRBJ2-7
CAWSVMGQGPYF
TGTGCCTGGAGTGTAATGGGGCAGGGTCCGTACTTC
>15|NA|TRBV27|NA|TRBJ1-5
CASSLSSAGNQPQHF
TGTGCCAGCAGTTTATCGTCCGCGGGGAATCAGCCCCAGCATTTT
>14|few|TRBV21-1|NA|TRBJ1-1
CASSRRAGRYEAFF
TGTGCCAGCAGCAGAAGGGCGGGGAGGTATGAAGCTTTCTTT
>13|NA|TRBV30|TRBD1|TRBJ1-4
CASRQGTNEKLFF
TGTGCCTCTAGACAGGGAACTAATGAAAAACTGTTTTTT
>15|NA|TRBV7-2|TRBD1|TRBJ1-2
CASSLATGGIYGYTF
TGTGCCAGCAGCTTAGCGACAGGGGGCATCTATGGCTACACCTTC
>15|few|TRBV19|TRBD1|TRBJ1-3
CASSIGRDRRNTIYF
TGTGCCAGTAGTATAGGCCGGGACAGGCGAAACACCATATATTTT
>15|NA|TRBV4-2|NA|TRBJ2-5
CASSQNTGRGETQYF
TGTGCCAGCAGCCAAAATACGGGCAGGGGAGAGACCCAGTACTTC
>17|NA|TRBV27|TRBD1|TRBJ2-1
CASRNKVGTGAYNEQFF
TGTGCCAGCAGAAACAAAGTGGGGACAGGGGCCTACAATGAGCAGTTCTTC
>14|NA|TRBV19|TRBD1|TRBJ2-1
CASLTGGNSNEQFF
TGTGCCAGTCTCACAGGGGGTAATTCCAATGAGCAGTTCTTC
>16|NA|TRBV5-4|TRBD2|TRBJ2-1
CASSWDTSGLYNEQFF
TGTGCCAGCAGCTGGGACACTAGCGGGTTGTACAATGAGCAGTTCTTC
>17|NA|TRBV7-6|NA|TRBJ2-3
CASSSKGWEGGADTQYF
TGTGCCAGCAGCTCAAAAGGGTGGGAAGGAGGGGCAGATACGCAGTATTTT
>13|NA|TRBV11-3|NA|TRBJ2-7
CASSRQGSHEQYF
TGTGCCAGCAGCCGGCAGGGGAGTCACGAGCAGTACTTC
>15|NA|TRBV30|NA|TRBJ2-3
CAWSGRRPSTDTQYF
TGTGCCTGGAGTGGTAGGAGGCCAAGCACAGATACGCAGTATTTT
>13|NA|TRBV12-3/TRBV12-4|NA|TRBJ2-1
CASSIPYRVEQFF
TGTGCCAGCAGTATACCTTACAGGGTTGAGCAGTTCTTC
>13|NA|TRBV13|NA|TRBJ2-7
CASSPLGGYEQYF
TGTGCCAGCAGTCCGCTCGGGGGTTACGAGCAGTACTTC
>13|NA|TRBV6-5|NA|TRBJ1-2
CASRKAENYGYTF
TGTGCCAGCAGGAAGGCGGAGAACTATGGCTACACCTTC
>15|NA|TRBV4-1|TRBD1|TRBJ1-2
CASSQGQGARNGYTF
TGCGCCAGCAGCCAAGGACAGGGGGCTAGGAATGGCTACACCTTC
>14|NA|TRBV9|NA|TRBJ1-4
CASNTGPTNEKLFF
TGTGCCAGCAACACAGGCCCAACTAATGAAAAACTGTTTTTT
>16|NA|TRBV5-5|NA|TRBJ2-5
CASSWGHGDTKETQYF
TGTGCCAGCAGCTGGGGTCATGGGGACACCAAAGAGACCCAGTACTTC
>16|NA|TRBV7-8|TRBD2|TRBJ2-1
CASSLGAGGPGNEQFF
TGTGCCAGCAGCTTAGGCGCGGGGGGGCCGGGGAATGAGCAGTTCTTC
>16|NA|TRBV15|TRBD2|TRBJ2-3
CATSRGWGRAGDTQYF
TGTGCCACCAGCAGAGGTTGGGGGAGGGCCGGAGATACGCAGTATTTT
>12|medium-sized|TRBV12-3/TRBV12-4|TRBD2|TRBJ2-1
CASSFGGGEQFF
TGTGCCAGCAGTTTCGGCGGGGGGGAGCAGTTCTTC
>12|NA|TRBV28|TRBD1|TRBJ1-2
CASRGTDRLYTF
TGTGCCAGCCGCGGGACAGATCGGCTCTACACCTTC
>15|once|TRBV2|NA|TRBJ1-3
CASQTGVSSGNTIYF
TGTGCCAGCCAAACGGGGGTGAGCTCTGGAAACACCATATATTTT
>16|NA|TRBV9|NA|TRBJ2-3
CASSPQGLISTDTQYF
TGTGCCAGCAGCCCGCAGGGGCTTATTAGCACAGATACGCAGTATTTT
>15|NA|TRBV9|NA|TRBJ1-2
CASSAQVQARYGYTF
TGTGCCAGCAGCGCTCAGGTGCAGGCGCGCTATGGCTACACCTTC
>14|NA|TRBV18|NA|TRBJ1-6
CASSPRDNHSPLHF
TGTGCCAGCTCACCACGCGACAATCACTCACCCCTCCACTTT
>16|once|TRBV7-2|NA|TRBJ1-4
CASSYRTGTTNEKLFF
TGTGCCAGCAGCTACCGGACGGGGACAACTAATGAAAAACTGTTTTTT
>16|NA|TRBV3-1/TRBV3-2|TRBD1|TRBJ2-5
CASSQVGQGAEETQYF
TGTGCCAGCAGCCAAGTTGGACAGGGGGCCGAAGAGACCCAGTACTTC